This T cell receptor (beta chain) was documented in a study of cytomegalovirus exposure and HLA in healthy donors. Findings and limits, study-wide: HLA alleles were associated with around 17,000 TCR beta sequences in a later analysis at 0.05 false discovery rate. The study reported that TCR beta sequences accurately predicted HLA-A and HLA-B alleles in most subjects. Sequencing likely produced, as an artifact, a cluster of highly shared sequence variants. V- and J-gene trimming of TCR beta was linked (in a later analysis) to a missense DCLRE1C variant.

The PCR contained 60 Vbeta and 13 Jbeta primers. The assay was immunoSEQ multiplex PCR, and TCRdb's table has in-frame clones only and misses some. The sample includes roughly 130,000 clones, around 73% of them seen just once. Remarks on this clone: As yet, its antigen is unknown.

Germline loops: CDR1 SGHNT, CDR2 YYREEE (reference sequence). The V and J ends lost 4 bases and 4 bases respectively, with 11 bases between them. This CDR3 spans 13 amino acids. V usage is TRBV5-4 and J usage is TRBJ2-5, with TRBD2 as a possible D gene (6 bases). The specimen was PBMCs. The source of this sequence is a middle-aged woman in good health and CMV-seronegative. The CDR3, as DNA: TGTGCCAGCAGCCGGGAGCGAGGAGAGACCCAGTACTTC. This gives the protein CASSRERGETQYF.